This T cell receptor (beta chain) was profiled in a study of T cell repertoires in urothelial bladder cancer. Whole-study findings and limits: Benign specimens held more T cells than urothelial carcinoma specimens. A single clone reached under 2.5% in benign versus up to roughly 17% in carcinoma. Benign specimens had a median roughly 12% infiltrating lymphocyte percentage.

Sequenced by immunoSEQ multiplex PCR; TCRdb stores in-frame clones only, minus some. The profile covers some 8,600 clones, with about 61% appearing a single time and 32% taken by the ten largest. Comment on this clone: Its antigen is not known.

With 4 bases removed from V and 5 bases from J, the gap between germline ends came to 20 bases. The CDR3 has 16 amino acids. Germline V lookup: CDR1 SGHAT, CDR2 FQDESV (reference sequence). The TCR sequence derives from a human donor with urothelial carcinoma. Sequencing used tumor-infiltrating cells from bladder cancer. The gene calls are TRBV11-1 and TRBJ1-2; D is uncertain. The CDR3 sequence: CASSSRNREAVYGYTF. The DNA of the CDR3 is TGTGCCAGCAGCTCACGAAACCGGGAAGCAGTTTATGGCTACACCTTC.